Here is one TCR beta chain with its context. The antigen remains undetermined. This specimen comes from a study of post-analysis software for immune sequencing data. Unique-molecular-identifier-tagged TCR beta cDNA libraries were used. When roughly 0.85 to 11 million T cells were used, they gave about 550,000 cDNA molecules. TCRdb re-called the PCR reads with MiXCR, one entry per CDR3 protein. The repertoire has 450,000 or so distinct CDR3 sequences, roughly 45% of them found once; the top ten carry over 10%. Study-level findings and limits: TRBV5-6, TRBV5-1 and TRBV20-1 were among roughly five TRBV segments more frequent in patients than controls. Significantly lower normalized Chao1 diversity was found in patients with multiple sclerosis relative to controls.

V trimming: 11 bases; J trimming: 0 bases; junction bases outside the gene matches: 16. Germline-derived CDR1 and CDR2 are MNHNY and SVGAGI (reference sequence). This CDR3 region has 17 residues. This chain joins TRBV6-6 and TRBJ2-1; 7 nucleotides line up with TRBD2. The sequencing sample was made of blood. This sequence was found in a girl under 18 with multiple sclerosis. The CDR3 nucleotides are TGTGCCTGCACCTATCGAGCGGGGCTGAGCTCCTACAATGAGCAGTTCTTC. It translates to CACTYRAGLSSYNEQFF.